One and the same sample provided the 10 T cell receptor beta chains below, sequenced in a study of blood T cell repertoires in COVID-19. Profiling relied on immunoSEQ multiplex PCR, and the TCRdb table lists in-frame clones only, not all of them. The table lists fewer than 85,000 clones, more than 80% of them singletons, with 18% in the top ten. The sample was peripheral blood. These receptors were taken from a woman between 55 and 75 years old with acute or convalescent COVID-19.

The chain recombines TRBV10-1 with TRBJ2-4, with D perhaps matching TRBD1 (5 bases). Germline V gene data show CDR1 as WNHNN and CDR2 as SYGVQD (reference sequence). The germline V and J ends were trimmed by 0 bases and 8 bases, with 11 bases remaining between them. There are 14 residues in the CDR3. The CDR3 loop reads CASSESSGSHIQYF. The CDR3 bases are TGCGCCAGCAGTGAGTCGTCAGGGTCGCACATTCAGTACTTC.

This chain connects TRBV7-2 to TRBJ1-4; 8 bases align to TRBD1. After removal of 3 bases from V and 6 bases from J, the junction contained 6 bases not matched to a gene. Looked up from germline, CDR1 is SGHTA and CDR2 is FQGNSA. The length of the CDR3 is 15 residues. The CDR3 DNA reads as TGTGCCAGCAGCTTTATGCCAGGGGGCTATGAAAAACTGTTTTTT. Protein sequence: CASSFMPGGYEKLFF.

This clone was picked up one time. The V gene is TRBV14, the J gene TRBJ1-2; the match to TRBD1 covers 9 bases. V gave up 1 base and J gave up 2 bases; unmatched junction bases: 8. Germline CDR1 is SGHDN and CDR2 is FVKESK. The CDR3 consists of 17 residues. CDR3 sequence: CASSQGRGQGLNYGYTF. The CDR3 DNA follows: TGTGCCAGCAGCCAAGGTCGGGGACAGGGCCTAAACTATGGCTACACCTTC.

The chain is built from TRBV7-8 and TRBJ1-1, with a possible D match to TRBD1 (5 bases). Germline assignment: CDR1 SGHVS and CDR2 FQNEAQ. V dropped 1 base and J dropped 0 bases, with 15 bases sitting between them. This CDR3 has 17 amino acids. The CDR3 region has the DNA TGTGCCAGCAGCTTAGGCGGGGGAGGGAGGTTGAACACTGAAGCTTTCTTT. Protein sequence: CASSLGGGGRLNTEAFF. The full variable domain, with the rest looked up from reference TRBV7-8 and TRBJ1-1, is GAGVSQSPRYKVAKRGQDVALRCDPISGHVSLFWYQQALGQGPEFLTYFQNEAQLDKSGLPSDRFFAERPEGSVSTLKIQRTQQEDSAVYLCASSLGGGGRLNTEAFFGQGTRLTVV.

This clone was found once. The CDR3 sequence is CASSGGVSETQYF. For the CDR3, the DNA is TGTGCCAGCAGCGGGGGGGTCTCAGAGACCCAGTACTTC. This sequence joins TRBV5-5 and TRBJ2-5; 7 bases are a match to TRBD2. The CDR3 is made up of 13 amino acids. The J segment lost 4 bases and the V segment lost 4 bases, leaving 4 bases of the junction unmatched. Per the germline V gene, CDR1 is SGHKS and CDR2 is YYEKEE (reference sequence).

The chain is built from TRBV7-6 and TRBJ2-6; no reliable D call. The CDR3 contains 15 residues. Trimming took 5 bases from V and 0 from J, leaving 8 bases between them. Germline CDR1 SGHVS, CDR2 FNYEAQ. This CDR3 is CASSQTDSGANVLTF. The DNA of the CDR3 is TGTGCCAGCAGCCAAACAGACTCTGGGGCCAACGTCCTGACTTTC.

The rearrangement uses TRBV21-1 and TRBJ2-1; no check of the table's D call, TRBD1, against the DNA was made. TRBV21-1 is assigned pseudogene status. CDR3 size: 14 residues. The CDR3, as DNA: TGTGCCAGCAGTGACAGGGGGCTCTACAATGAGCAGTTCTTC. Translation gives CASSDRGLYNEQFF.

The chain has TRBV7-9 and TRBJ2-5; 10 bases are shared with TRBD1. Looked up from germline, CDR1 is SEHNR and CDR2 is FQNEAQ (reference sequence). The trim removed 8 bases at V and 3 bases at J, leaving 0 bases unmatched. CDR3 size: 12 residues. CDR3 bases: TGTGCCAGCGGACAGGGGGAAGAGACCCAGTACTTC. This codes for CASGQGEETQYF.

The chain uses TRBV27 and TRBJ1-2; D gene unclear. Trimming took off 2 bases at V and 2 bases at J, with 12 bases between the two ends. CDR3 length: 15 amino acids. Germline assignment: CDR1 MNHEY and CDR2 SMNVEV (reference sequence). The CDR3 sequence is CASSLEYRVNYGYTF. The CDR3 nucleotides are TGTGCCAGCAGTTTAGAATACAGAGTAAACTATGGCTACACCTTC.

The chain's CDR3 is CASSEIARGQGETQYF. The CDR3 DNA sequence: TGTGCCAGCAGTGAAATAGCACGAGGACAGGGAGAGACCCAGTACTTC. The V call is TRBV25-1, the J call TRBJ2-5; 8 bases map to TRBD1. The length of the CDR3 is 16 residues. Germline assignment: CDR1 MGHDK and CDR2 SYGVNS. Trimming cost V 2 bases and J 4 bases; bases outside gene matches: 9.